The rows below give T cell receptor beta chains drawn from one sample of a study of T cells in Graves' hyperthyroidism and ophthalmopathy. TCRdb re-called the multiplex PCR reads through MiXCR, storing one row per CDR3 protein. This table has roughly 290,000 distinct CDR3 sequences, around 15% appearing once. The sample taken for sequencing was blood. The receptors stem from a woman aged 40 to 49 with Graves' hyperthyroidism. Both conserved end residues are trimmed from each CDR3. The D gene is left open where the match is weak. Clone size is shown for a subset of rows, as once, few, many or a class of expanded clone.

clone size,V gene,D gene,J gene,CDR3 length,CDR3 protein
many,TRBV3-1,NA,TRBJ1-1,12,ASSTPGQNTEAF
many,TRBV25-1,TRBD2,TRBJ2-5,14,ASSGRDYPSRETQY
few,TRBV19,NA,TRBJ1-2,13,ASSKRREYDYGYT
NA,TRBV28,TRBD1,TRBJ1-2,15,ASSLGLGTGGVYGYT
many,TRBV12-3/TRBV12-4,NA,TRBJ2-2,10,ASSTGTGELF
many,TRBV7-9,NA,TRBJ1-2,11,ASSSTANYGYT
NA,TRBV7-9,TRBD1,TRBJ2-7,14,ASSPRTGSAHYEQY
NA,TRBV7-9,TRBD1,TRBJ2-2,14,ASSFLGTGRTGELF
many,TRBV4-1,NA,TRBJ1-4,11,ASSLDSNEKLF
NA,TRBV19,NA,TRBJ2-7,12,ASSTGLNRREQY
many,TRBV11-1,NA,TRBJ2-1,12,ASSLDTGLSEQF
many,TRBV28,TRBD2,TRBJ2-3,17,ASSFVSGRSSSGTDTQY
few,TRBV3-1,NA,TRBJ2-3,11,ASSQEFTDTQY
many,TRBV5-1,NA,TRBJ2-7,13,ASSSNRDGSYEQY
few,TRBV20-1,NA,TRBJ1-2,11,SARDISNYGYT
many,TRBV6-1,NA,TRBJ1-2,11,ASSEFFRDGYT
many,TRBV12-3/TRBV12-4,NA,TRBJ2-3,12,ASSGTSEADTQY
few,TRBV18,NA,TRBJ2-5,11,ASPDQKEETQY
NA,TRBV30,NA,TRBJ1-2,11,AWSTLANYGYT
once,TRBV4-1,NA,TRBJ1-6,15,ASSQRARSSYNSPLH
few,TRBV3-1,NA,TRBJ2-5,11,ASSQDAGTVHD
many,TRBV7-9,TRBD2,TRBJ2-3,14,ASSPPRLAGTDTQY
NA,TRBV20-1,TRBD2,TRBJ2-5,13,SARNYGGSHETQY
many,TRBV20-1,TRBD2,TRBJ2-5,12,SAESGRAVETQY
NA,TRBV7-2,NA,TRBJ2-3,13,ASSLDSLVSDTQY
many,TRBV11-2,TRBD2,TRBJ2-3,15,ASSLFTSGGNTDTQY
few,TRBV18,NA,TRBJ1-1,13,ASSPLTTGNTEAF
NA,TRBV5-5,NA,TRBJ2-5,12,ASKPDTTGETQY
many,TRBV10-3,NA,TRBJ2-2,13,AISAGPANTGELF
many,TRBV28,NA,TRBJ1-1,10,ASSLTGGEAF
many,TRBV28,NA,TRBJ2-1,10,ASSANYNEQF
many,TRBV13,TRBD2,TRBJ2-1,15,ASSPRFRTSAYNEQF
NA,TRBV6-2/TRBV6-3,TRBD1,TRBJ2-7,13,ASNSPGQGSYEQY
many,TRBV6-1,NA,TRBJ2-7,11,VAWGQSYYEQY
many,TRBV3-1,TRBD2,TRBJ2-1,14,ASSDGTSGRMDEQF
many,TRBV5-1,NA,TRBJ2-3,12,ASSVGGATDTQY
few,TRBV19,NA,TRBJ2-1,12,ASNLGQIYNEQF
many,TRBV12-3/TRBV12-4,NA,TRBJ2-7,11,ASNPREPYEQY
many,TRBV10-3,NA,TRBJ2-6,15,AISAARGGSGANVLT
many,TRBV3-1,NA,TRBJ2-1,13,ASSQDTGGYNEQF
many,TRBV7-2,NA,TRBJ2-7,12,ASSNRARGYEQY
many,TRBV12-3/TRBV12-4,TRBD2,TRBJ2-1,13,ASTILAGSYNEQF
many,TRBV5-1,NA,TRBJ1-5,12,ASSLGEGSQPQH
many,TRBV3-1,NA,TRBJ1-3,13,ASSQYLQGRNTIY
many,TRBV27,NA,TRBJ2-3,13,ASTRGGGSTDTQY
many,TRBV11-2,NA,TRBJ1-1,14,ASSLGVGSGQTEAF
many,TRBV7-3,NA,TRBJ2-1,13,ASSLKAGHYNEQF
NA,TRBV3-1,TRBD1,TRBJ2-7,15,ASSPRQGAGAVYEQY
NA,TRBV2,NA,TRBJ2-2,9,ATWNTGELF
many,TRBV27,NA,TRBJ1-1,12,ASRRGFMNTEAF